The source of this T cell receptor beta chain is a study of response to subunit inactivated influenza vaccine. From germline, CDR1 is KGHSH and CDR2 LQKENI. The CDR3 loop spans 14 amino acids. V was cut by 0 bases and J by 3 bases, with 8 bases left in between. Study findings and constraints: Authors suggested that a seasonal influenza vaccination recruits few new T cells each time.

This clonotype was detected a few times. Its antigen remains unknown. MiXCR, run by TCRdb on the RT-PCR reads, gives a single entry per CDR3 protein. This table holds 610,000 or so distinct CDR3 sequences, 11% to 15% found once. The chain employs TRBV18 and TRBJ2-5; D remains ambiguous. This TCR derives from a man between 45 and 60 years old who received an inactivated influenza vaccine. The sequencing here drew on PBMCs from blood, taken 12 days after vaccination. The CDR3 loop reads CASSPPTLKETQYF. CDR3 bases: TGTGCCAGCTCACCACCGACCTTGAAAGAGACCCAGTACTTC.